This passage covers 25 T cell receptor beta chains from one sample sequenced in a study of shared clonotypes between healthy human individuals. Only in-frame clones appear in the TCRdb table, and some are missing; sequencing was by immunoSEQ multiplex PCR. The table lists approximately 2.3 million clones, just over 90% of them singletons, with 0.39% in the top ten. Specimen: naive CD4+ T cells from PBMCs. Subset here: CD45RA+ positively selected. These receptors all stem from a man between 18 and 29 years old in good health. Some clones in this sample may be carry-over from other donors' samples.

Only one count was recorded for this clone. The V and J genes are TRBV14 and TRBJ2-3, with 7 bases that match TRBD2. This CDR3 contains 14 residues. Germline-derived CDR1 and CDR2 are SGHDN and FVKESK. Trimming cost V 3 bases and J 4 bases; bases outside gene matches: 4. In nucleotides, the CDR3 is TGTGCCAGCAGCCATGCGGGAGTGGCAGATACGCAGTATTTT. It specifies CASSHAGVADTQYF.

Points on this clone: In the same sample, other DNA sequences code for this CDR3. The chain employs TRBV28 and TRBJ2-7; possibly TRBD1 or TRBD2 for D (5 bases each). The CDR3 consists of 13 residues. Germline assignment: CDR1 MDHEN and CDR2 SYDVKM. V lost 5 bases and J lost 0, with 8 bases in between. CDR3 DNA sequence: TGTGCCAGCAGTCTGGGACGCTCCTACGAGCAGTACTTC. It yields the protein CASSLGRSYEQYF.

The V call is TRBV10-3, the J call TRBJ2-7; D is unclear. V gave up 2 bases and J gave up 4 bases, with 12 bases separating them. The CDR3 is made up of 14 amino acids. Germline V lookup: CDR1 ENHRY, CDR2 SYGVKD. The DNA of the CDR3 is TGTGCCATCAGTGAGGAGGTCCCAGCTTACGAGCAGTACTTC. It encodes CAISEEVPAYEQYF.

In DNA form, the CDR3 reads TGCGCCAGCAGCTTGAAGACAGGGGGCACCTACGAGCAGTACTTC. Translated: CASSLKTGGTYEQYF. The rearrangement joins TRBV5-1 to TRBJ2-7; 10 bases map to TRBD1. There are 15 residues in the CDR3. V shed 1 base, J shed 2 bases, and the junction held 3 bases outside the gene matches. The germline V gene encodes CDR1 SGHRS and CDR2 YFSETQ.

This chain connects TRBV18 to TRBJ2-6; D remains unclear. Trimming took off 6 bases at V and 2 bases at J, with 11 bases between the two ends. Germline-derived CDR1 and CDR2 are KGHSH and LQKENI. CDR3 length: 15 amino acids. CDR3 in amino acids: CASSPAVAGANVLTF. In DNA, the CDR3 is TGTGCCAGCTCCCCCGCCGTCGCTGGGGCCAACGTCCTGACTTTC.

This clone was seen once. The chain links TRBV19 to TRBJ2-4; 8 positions agree with TRBD1. Germline V gene sequence: CDR1 LNHDA, CDR2 SQIVND (reference sequence). CDR3 size: 16 residues. With 7 bases clipped from V and 2 bases from J, the junction kept 10 bases outside the gene matches. CDR3 in amino acids: CASNAPGQATKNIQYF. For the CDR3, the DNA is TGTGCCAGTAACGCACCGGGACAGGCGACCAAAAACATTCAGTACTTC.

The chain recombines TRBV7-6 with TRBJ2-7; possibly TRBD1 or TRBD2 for D (7 bases each). Germline V CDR1 and CDR2: SGHVS, FNYEAQ. This CDR3 is 15 amino acids long. V was clipped by 5 bases and J by 3 bases, with 17 bases between them. Here the CDR3 reads CASSPREGALYEQYF. The CDR3 DNA reads as TGTGCCAGCAGCCCCAGGGAGGGGGCTCTCTACGAGCAGTACTTC.

This chain joins TRBV9 and TRBJ2-3; 8 bases line up with TRBD2. Germline CDR1 and CDR2: SGDLS and YYNGEE. V lost 0 bases, J lost 4 bases, and 4 bases stayed unmatched. The CDR3 is made up of 15 amino acids. The CDR3 coding sequence is TGTGCCAGCAGCGTAGACCAGCGGGAGTCAGATACGCAGTATTTT. Translation gives CASSVDQRESDTQYF.

The chain is built from TRBV7-2 and TRBJ2-2, with TRBD2 matching 7 bases. Germline V lookup: CDR1 SGHTA, CDR2 FQGNSA. The CDR3 extends over 14 amino acids. The V segment lost 7 bases and the J segment 4 bases; nucleotides outside the gene matches: 6. DNA for the CDR3: TGTGCCAGCACCAGGACTAGTTTCACCGGGGAGCTGTTTTTT. Its protein is CASTRTSFTGELFF.

The rearrangement links TRBV4-2 to TRBJ2-1, with a weak D call TRBD1 (6 bases). This CDR3 comprises 18 residues. Germline V gives CDR1 LGHNA, CDR2 YNFKEQ. Trimming pared 0 bases from V and 7 bases from J, leaving 22 bases between. CDR3 sequence reads: CASSQDRILRQGHNEQFF. In DNA form, the CDR3 reads TGTGCCAGCAGCCAAGATCGAATCTTGCGGCAGGGGCATAATGAGCAGTTCTTC.

The V and J genes are TRBV11-2 and TRBJ2-7; D perhaps matches TRBD2 (5 bases). The CDR3 is 13 residues long. Trimming took off 6 bases at V and 5 bases at J, with 14 bases between the two ends. CDR1 is SGHAT and CDR2 is FQNNGV in the germline V gene. The DNA of the CDR3 is TGTGCCAGCAGTCGTAGCGAGACTGACGAGCAGTACTTC. Encoded protein: CASSRSETDEQYF.

This rearrangement joins TRBV7-2 to TRBJ2-3; tentative D call: TRBD1 (6 bases). This CDR3 spans 16 amino acids. Germline V CDR1 and CDR2: SGHTA, FQGNSA. Between the trimmed V and J ends, which lost 5 bases and 1 base, there was a span of 16 bases. In DNA form, the CDR3 reads TGTGCCAGCAGCCGCGACAGGAGATCTGGCACAGATACGCAGTATTTT. Translating it yields CASSRDRRSGTDTQYF.

This clone came up once. V and J are TRBV28 and TRBJ1-4; TRBD1 might be the D (5 bases). V shed 7 bases and J shed 3 bases, with 15 bases lying between them. The CDR3 extends over 15 amino acids. The germline gives CDR1 MDHEN, CDR2 SYDVKM. The CDR3: CASTDRGAANEKLFF. The CDR3 bases are TGTGCCAGCACCGACCGCGGGGCGGCTAATGAAAAACTGTTTTTT.

The chain links TRBV29-1 to TRBJ2-2; 9 positions agree with TRBD1. This CDR3 is 15 amino acids long. Germline lookup yields CDR1 SQVTM and CDR2 ANQGSEA. J gave up 0 bases and V 5 bases, and 4 bases lay outside the gene matches. The CDR3 DNA reads as TGCAGCGTTCCCCGGACAGGGGCGAACACCGGGGAGCTGTTTTTT. Translated: CSVPRTGANTGELFF.

V gene TRBV4-1 combines with J gene TRBJ2-1, with D perhaps TRBD2 (5 bases). Per the germline V gene, CDR1 is MGHRA and CDR2 is YSYEKL. Trimming cost V 0 bases and J 4 bases, with 13 bases left between them. This CDR3 region has 16 residues. CDR3 sequence reads: CASSQESAAPYNEQFF. The CDR3 nucleotides are TGCGCCAGCAGCCAAGAATCAGCGGCCCCTTACAATGAGCAGTTCTTC.

This clone was found once. The V gene is TRBV7-9, the J gene TRBJ1-2, with D uncertain. Trimming removed 7 bases at V and 0 bases at J, with 12 bases between. From germline, CDR1 is SEHNR and CDR2 FQNEAQ (reference sequence). The CDR3 consists of 14 residues. CDR3: CASNPDPTNYGYTF. CDR3 sequence (DNA): TGTGCCAGCAACCCCGACCCGACTAACTATGGCTACACCTTC.

This clone came up once. This chain uses TRBV7-9 with TRBJ2-3; perhaps TRBD1 as D (5 bases). The germline V and J ends were trimmed by 7 bases and 0 bases, with 11 bases remaining between them. This CDR3 has 14 residues. Per germline, CDR1 SEHNR and CDR2 FQNEAQ (reference sequence). In nucleotides, the CDR3 is TGTGCCAGCACCACAGGTACTAGCACAGATACGCAGTATTTT. Translated: CASTTGTSTDTQYF.

V is TRBV5-1 and J is TRBJ2-5, with TRBD1 matching 12 bases. The V gene end was trimmed by 4 bases and the J gene end by 4 bases; junction bases not matched to a gene: 11. The CDR3 contains 17 residues. Germline lookup yields CDR1 SGHRS and CDR2 YFSETQ. CDR3 in amino acids: CASSPATGTGGRETQYF. The CDR3 nucleotides are TGCGCCAGCAGCCCGGCAACCGGGACAGGGGGCCGAGAGACCCAGTACTTC.

This clone has more than one count but fewer than ten. This CDR3 is also generated by other DNA sequences in the sample. CDR3 sequence reads: CASSLGGSNQPQHF. The CDR3 DNA reads TGTGCCAGCAGTTTAGGGGGTAGCAATCAGCCCCAGCATTTT. The chain has TRBV28 and TRBJ1-5; TRBD1 might be the D (5 bases). This CDR3 has 14 amino acids. The V gene lost 2 bases and the J gene lost 0 bases, with 5 bases spanning the gap. CDR1 MDHEN and CDR2 SYDVKM come from the germline V gene.

The rearrangement uses TRBV5-1 and TRBJ2-5, with a possible D match to TRBD2 (6 bases). The CDR3 has 15 residues. The germline V gene encodes CDR1 SGHRS and CDR2 YFSETQ. V was shortened by 0 bases and J by 2 bases, with 11 bases between the two germline ends. CDR3 DNA sequence: TGCGCCAGCAGCTTGGACGTGGGGAGGCAAGAGACCCAGTACTTC. Its translation is CASSLDVGRQETQYF.

About this clone: Other nucleotide sequences in the sample specify the same CDR3. The gene calls are TRBV14 and TRBJ1-2, with D unresolved. V gave up 0 bases and J gave up 5 bases, with 7 bases separating them. Per germline, CDR1 SGHDN and CDR2 FVKESK. This CDR3 region has 13 residues. In DNA, the CDR3 is TGTGCCAGCAGCCAAGATCATCGGTATGGCTACACCTTC. Its protein is CASSQDHRYGYTF.

The V gene is TRBV10-3, the J gene TRBJ1-3; 8 bases agree with TRBD1. Germline V lookup: CDR1 ENHRY, CDR2 SYGVKD. J was trimmed by 1 base and V by 4 bases; bases with no gene match: 6. This CDR3 is built from 16 residues. This CDR3 is CAISAGQVISGNTIYF. The DNA of the CDR3 is TGTGCCATCAGTGCGGGACAGGTCATATCTGGAAACACCATATATTTT.

This chain joins TRBV18 and TRBJ2-4, with unresolved D. The CDR3 has 15 residues. In germline, CDR1 is KGHSH, CDR2 LQKENI. The V end was cut by 3 bases, the J end by 0 bases, with 9 bases between. The CDR3 loop is CASSPAPLAKNIQYF. CDR3 nucleotides: TGTGCCAGCTCACCGGCTCCCCTAGCCAAAAACATTCAGTACTTC.

The chain employs TRBV12-5 and TRBJ1-1; the D is unclear. CDR3 size: 12 residues. From germline, CDR1 is LGHNT and CDR2 FRNRAP. Trimming left V 3 bases short and J 10 bases short, with 12 bases between. CDR3 coding DNA: TGTGCTAGTGGTTTCGGCCAGAGTCTAGCTTTCTTT. Translation gives CASGFGQSLAFF.

The rearrangement uses TRBV5-1 and TRBJ2-2; D could derive from TRBD1 or TRBD2 (5 bases each). CDR3 length: 22 amino acids. The germline gives CDR1 SGHRS, CDR2 YFSETQ. Trimming took 0 bases from V and 5 from J, leaving 32 bases between them. The CDR3 protein is CASSLERRPVGRSNRRTGELFF. CDR3 DNA: TGCGCCAGCAGCTTGGAGCGGAGACCCGTTGGGAGAAGTAACAGGAGGACCGGGGAGCTGTTTTTT.